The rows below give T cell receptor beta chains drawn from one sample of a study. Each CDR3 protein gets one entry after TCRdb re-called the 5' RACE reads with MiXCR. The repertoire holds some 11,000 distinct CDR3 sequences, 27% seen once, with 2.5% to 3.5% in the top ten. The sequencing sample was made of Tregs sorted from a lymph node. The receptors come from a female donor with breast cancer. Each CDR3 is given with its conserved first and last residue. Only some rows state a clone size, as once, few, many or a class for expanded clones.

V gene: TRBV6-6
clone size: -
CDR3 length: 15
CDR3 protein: CASRSRHLSNQPQHF

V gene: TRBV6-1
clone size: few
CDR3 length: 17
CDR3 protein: CASSEGASGRGHGEQFF

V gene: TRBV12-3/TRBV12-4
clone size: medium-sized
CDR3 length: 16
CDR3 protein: CASSSGTGGSYNEQFF

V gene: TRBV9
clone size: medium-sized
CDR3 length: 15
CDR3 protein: CASSVAGQGSGEQFF

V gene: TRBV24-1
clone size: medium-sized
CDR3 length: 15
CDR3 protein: CATSDLYGENNEQFF

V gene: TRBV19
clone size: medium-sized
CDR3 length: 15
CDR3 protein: CASSIGTAIDTEAFF

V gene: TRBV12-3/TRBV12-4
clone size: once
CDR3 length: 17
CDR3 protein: CASTGTSGGGGYNEQFF

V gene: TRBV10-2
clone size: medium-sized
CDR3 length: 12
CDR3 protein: CASSLTVYEQYF

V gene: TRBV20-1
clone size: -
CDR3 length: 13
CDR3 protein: CSARAGRPLEQYF

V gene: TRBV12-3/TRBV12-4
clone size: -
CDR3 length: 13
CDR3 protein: CDSSYGQGTEAFF

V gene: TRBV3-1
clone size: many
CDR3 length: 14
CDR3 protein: CASSQSVMGNEQFF

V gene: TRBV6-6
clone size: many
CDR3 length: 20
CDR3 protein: CASSYYIRTGEVYSNQPQHF

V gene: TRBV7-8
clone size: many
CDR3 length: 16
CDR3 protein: CASSFQIGGSGNTIYF

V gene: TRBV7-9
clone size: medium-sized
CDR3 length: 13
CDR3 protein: CASSYPTLDTQYF

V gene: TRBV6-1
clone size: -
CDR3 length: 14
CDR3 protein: CASSPGRRIYGYTF

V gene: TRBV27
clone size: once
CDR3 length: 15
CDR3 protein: CASSLGLGPNEKLFF

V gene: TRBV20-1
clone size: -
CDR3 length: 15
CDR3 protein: CSAASGRDPYNEQFF

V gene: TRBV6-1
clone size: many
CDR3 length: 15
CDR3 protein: CASRTGLAGESEQYF

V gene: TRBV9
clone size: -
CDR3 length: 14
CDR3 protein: CASSPFGQGNEQFF

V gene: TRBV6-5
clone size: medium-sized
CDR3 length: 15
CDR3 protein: CASSYGATSGNTIYF

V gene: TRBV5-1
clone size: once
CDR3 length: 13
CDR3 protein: CASSLASAHEQFF

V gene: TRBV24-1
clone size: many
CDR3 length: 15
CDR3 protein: CATSETGGPQYEQYF

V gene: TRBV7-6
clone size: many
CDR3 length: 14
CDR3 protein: CASSFASGSYEQYF